Sequencing of this TCR beta chain was carried out in a study of blood T cell repertoires in COVID-19. Data came from immunoSEQ multiplex PCR; TCRdb stores just in-frame clones and leaves some out. The table records over 100,000 clones, over 70% of them present only once. The specimen sequenced was peripheral blood. The sequence came from a human donor in a cohort sampled during active or convalescent COVID-19.

The CDR3 nucleotides are TGTGCCACCAGTGATTTGAAAGGAAGACTCACAGATACGCAGTATTTT. Its translation: CATSDLKGRLTDTQYF. The chain is built from TRBV24-1 and TRBJ2-3; D uncertain. In germline, CDR1 is KGHDR, CDR2 SFDVKD. Trimming took 0 bases from V and 2 from J, leaving 11 bases between them. This CDR3 is 16 amino acids long.